Each of the 7 T cell receptor beta chains below was sequenced from the same sample in a study of Ad26.COV2.S vaccination and SARS-CoV-2 variants (dated by TCRdb to the early 2020s). Libraries were made using the immunoSEQ multiplex PCR assay. TCRdb carries this immuneACCESS record with in-frame sequences only. Its versions omit some clonotypes, under half of them owing to an unresolved V gene in the studies checked, with the rest unexplained. This sample gives roughly 680,000 clones in total; about 90% of them show up just once. The leading ten clones occupy about 1.5% of the sample. What this sample's treatment or condition label stands for: 15 to 20 received Ad26.COV2.S at low or high dose, single or two shots; several received placebo; per-sample allocation not given. For vaccine and placebo recipients, the sequenced repertoires came from samples collected on day 63 after the first injection.

The sequenced sample was peripheral blood, obtained in a trial of Ad26.COV2.S vaccine versus placebo. Receptors originate from a person between 18 and 65 years old who received the Ad26.COV2.S COVID-19 vaccine or a placebo.

This sequence joins TRBV29-1 and TRBJ2-2, with D possibly TRBD1 on 5 matching bases. The CDR3 loop spans 13 amino acids. Per germline, CDR1 SQVTM and CDR2 ANQGSEA. Trimming cost V 8 bases and J 3 bases, with 13 bases left between them. CDR3: CSSGRADTGELFF. CDR3 in DNA: TGCAGCTCGGGCAGGGCGGACACCGGGGAGCTGTTTTTT.

The chain recombines TRBV2 with TRBJ1-2; D is ambiguous. The CDR3 sequence is 13 residues long. Trimming cost V 4 bases and J 4 bases, with 10 bases left between them. The germline V gene has CDR1 SNHLY and CDR2 FYNNEI. CDR3 amino acids: CASSGRPAYGYTF. In nucleotides, the CDR3 is TGTGCCAGCAGTGGGAGGCCCGCCTATGGCTACACCTTC.

The chain uses TRBV19 and TRBJ1-2, with 7 bases matching TRBD1. V lost 10 bases to trimming and J lost 2 bases; unmatched junction nucleotides: 13. Germline CDR1 is LNHDA and CDR2 is SQIVND (reference sequence). The CDR3 has 15 residues. The CDR3 nucleotides read TGTGCCACCGGGACAGCCTTACGCCTAAACTATGGCTACACCTTC. Translation: CATGTALRLNYGYTF. The entire variable domain, with the rest obtained from reference TRBV19 and TRBJ1-2, is as follows: DGGITQSPKYLFRKEGQNVTLSCEQNLNHDAMYWYRQDPGQGLRLIYYSQIVNDFQKGDIAEGYSVSREKKESFPLTVTSAQKNPTAFYLCATGTALRLNYGYTFGSGTRLTVV.

This rearrangement joins TRBV27 to TRBJ2-7; 9 bases are shared with TRBD2. The CDR3 has 14 residues. J was trimmed by 4 bases and V by 6 bases; bases with no gene match: 7. Germline V gene data show CDR1 as MNHEY and CDR2 as SMNVEV (reference sequence). CDR3 coding DNA: TGTGCCAGCAGCATACTAGCGGGCCAATACGAGCAGTACTTC. Translation: CASSILAGQYEQYF.

This rearrangement joins TRBV7-9 to TRBJ1-2, with a possible D match to TRBD1 (6 bases). V shed 4 bases and J shed 6 bases, with 12 bases lying between them. The germline V gene encodes CDR1 SEHNR and CDR2 FQNEAQ (reference sequence). This CDR3 is built from 13 residues. The CDR3 bases are TGTGCCAGCAGCTATGGACAGACTGATGGCTACACCTTC. It yields the protein CASSYGQTDGYTF.

The chain uses TRBV6-8 and TRBJ1-5; 7 bases are a match to TRBD1. V shed 6 bases and J 3 bases; nucleotides not matched to a gene: 8. The CDR3 covers 15 residues. Germline lookup yields CDR1 MNHGY and CDR2 SAAAGT. The DNA for the CDR3 is TGTGCCAGCAGCCCGGGACAGTATAACAATCAGCCCCAGCATTTT. This gives the protein CASSPGQYNNQPQHF.

The chain uses TRBV7-2 and TRBJ1-4, with D uncertain. The germline V gene has CDR1 SGHTA and CDR2 FQGNSA. V lost 2 bases and J 1 base, leaving 8 bases between the germline ends. The CDR3 runs to 15 residues. The CDR3: CASSLPYGTNEKLFF. The CDR3 DNA reads TGTGCCAGCAGCTTACCCTACGGAACTAATGAAAAACTGTTTTTT.